This T cell receptor beta chain was obtained from a study of blood T cell repertoires in COVID-19. Study at large: Samples taken during acute and convalescent COVID-19 were collected in the United States, Italy and Spain. In each case, the material was cDNA or gDNA derived from T cells, B-cell-depleted T cells, or PBMCs.

The CDR3 runs 14 residues. V was cut by 2 bases and J by 4 bases, with 13 bases left in between. Germline loops: CDR1 SGHRS, CDR2 YFSETQ. As concerns this clone: Other DNA sequences of this sample code for an identical CDR3.

In the authors' workflow: Scientists estimated how many nucleated cells there were by amplifying reference gene primers. Assay: immunoSEQ multiplex PCR; the TCRdb copy retains only in-frame clones and omits some. Clone size and the V and J calls come from that table; the DNA yielded D and trimming. Counted here are over 400,000 clones, roughly 85% occurring once; the ten biggest clones make up roughly 3.2%. The chain joins TRBV5-1 to TRBJ2-7; D is possibly TRBD1 (6 bases). Source material: peripheral blood. The sequence derives from a human donor in a cohort sampled during active COVID-19. DNA for the CDR3: TGCGCCAGCAGCTTAGAAGGGGGTTCATACGAGCAGTACTTC. It codes for CASSLEGGSYEQYF.